These 23 T cell receptor beta chains were all obtained from the same sample, sequenced in a study of T cell responses to AZD1222 COVID-19 vaccine. Sequencing was performed with immunoSEQ multiplex PCR; in TCRdb, only in-frame clones are kept and a portion is missing. Among about 120,000 clones listed, around 86% were seen once. The sequencing used peripheral blood, collected on day 0 of AZD1222 vaccination. These receptors were obtained from an adult in good health.

The rearrangement uses TRBV3-1 (or the pseudogene TRBV3-2) and TRBJ2-7; D perhaps matches TRBD2 (6 bases). V gave up 4 bases and J gave up 2 bases, with 15 bases separating them. The CDR3 runs 15 residues. The V gene's germline CDR1 is LGHDT and CDR2 YNNKEL (reference sequence). The CDR3 nucleotides are TGTGCCAGCAGCCGCACACTAGCCGAAACCTACGAGCAGTACTTC. Amino acid sequence: CASSRTLAETYEQYF.

The CDR3 loop reads CASSSSLRAGDYGYTF. CDR3 DNA: TGTGCCAGCAGTTCGTCCCTTCGGGCGGGAGACTATGGCTACACCTTC. This rearrangement joins TRBV6-2 or TRBV6-3 to TRBJ1-2; no clear D gene. CDR3 length equals 16 residues. Deletions cut 4 bases from V and 3 bases from J, with 18 bases between. CDR1 is MNHEY, CDR2 SVGEGT, per germline.

The chain links TRBV30 to TRBJ1-5; 9 bases line up with TRBD1. The CDR3 runs 14 residues. Losses at the gene ends were 3 bases for V and 5 bases for J; bases not matched to a gene: 5. Germline V CDR1 and CDR2: GTSNPN, SVGIG (reference sequence). The CDR3 coding sequence is TGTGCCTGGAGAGGGACAGGGAGTTATCAGCCCCAGCATTTT. It translates to CAWRGTGSYQPQHF.

The V and J genes are TRBV7-2 and TRBJ1-2; D is ambiguous. This CDR3 is 13 amino acids long. Germline values: CDR1 SGHTA, CDR2 FQGNSA. The V end was cut by 3 bases, the J end by 8 bases, with 13 bases between. The chain's CDR3 is CASSLGRAQGYTF. The CDR3 region has the DNA TGTGCCAGCAGCTTGGGAAGGGCGCAGGGCTACACCTTC. Full variable domain (remainder filled in from reference TRBV7-2 and TRBJ1-2): GAGVSQSPSNKVTEKGKDVELRCDPISGHTALYWYRQSLGQGLEFLIYFQGNSAPDKSGLPSDRFSAERTGGSVSTLTIQRTQQEDSAVYLCASSLGRAQGYTFGSGTRLTVV.

This chain joins TRBV4-1 and TRBJ2-7, with 15 bases fitting TRBD2. The V gene end was trimmed by 6 bases and the J gene end by 2 bases; junction bases not matched to a gene: 2. Per the germline V gene, CDR1 is MGHRA and CDR2 is YSYEKL. The CDR3 has 15 residues. CDR3 coding DNA: TGCGCCAGCAGTCGGACTAGCGGGGGGGCCTACGAGCAGTACTTC. Amino acid sequence: CASSRTSGGAYEQYF.

The chain uses TRBV25-1 and TRBJ2-7, with 9 positions matching TRBD1. The germline V gene encodes CDR1 MGHDK and CDR2 SYGVNS. The trim removed 9 bases at V and 4 bases at J, leaving 4 bases unmatched. The CDR3 spans 12 residues. The CDR3 coding sequence is TGTGCCAGTACAGGGGGCGTTTACGAGCAGTACTTC. This codes for CASTGGVYEQYF.

The V gene is TRBV5-6, the J gene TRBJ1-4, with D possibly matching TRBD1 (5 bases). The germline gives CDR1 SGHDT, CDR2 YYEEEE. The CDR3 covers 15 residues. V lost 4 bases and J 2 bases, leaving 12 bases between the germline ends. The CDR3 DNA follows: TGTGCCAGCAGCCCCTCAGGGAGCACTAATGAAAAACTGTTTTTT. Its translation is CASSPSGSTNEKLFF.

The rearrangement joins TRBV6-2 or TRBV6-3 to TRBJ1-2; a possible D gene is TRBD1 (6 bases). The CDR3 length is 15 residues. Trimming cost V 0 bases and J 2 bases, with 10 bases left between them. The germline CDR1 and CDR2 sequences are MNHEY and SVGEGT. The CDR3 protein is CASSYSNRVNYGYTF. The CDR3 DNA is TGTGCCAGCAGTTACTCGAACAGGGTCAACTATGGCTACACCTTC.

The chain couples TRBV9 to TRBJ2-1; 15 nucleotides line up with TRBD2. CDR3 length: 16 amino acids. Per germline, CDR1 SGDLS and CDR2 YYNGEE. J lost 9 bases, V lost 3 bases, and 7 bases had no gene match. The CDR3 region is CASSARTSGGVTEQFF. CDR3 nucleotides: TGTGCCAGCAGCGCCCGGACTAGCGGGGGGGTTACTGAGCAGTTCTTC.

This clone appeared a single time. The chain combines TRBV10-3 with TRBJ1-2; the D is unclear. V lost 0 bases, J lost 7 bases, and 6 bases lay in between. This CDR3 has 12 amino acids. Germline CDR1 and CDR2: ENHRY and SYGVKD. The CDR3 region is CAISESPGGYTF. CDR3 DNA sequence: TGTGCCATCAGTGAGTCCCCTGGTGGCTACACCTTC.

This chain joins TRBV5-1 and TRBJ2-5; tentatively, D is TRBD2 (6 bases). Germline V gene lookup returns CDR1 SGHRS and CDR2 YFSETQ. The CDR3 totals 12 residues. The ends were cut back, 3 bases at V and 4 bases at J, with 7 bases in the middle. This chain's CDR3 is CASSWGVETQYF. CDR3 nucleotides: TGCGCCAGCAGCTGGGGGGTAGAGACCCAGTACTTC.

This chain uses TRBV11-2 with TRBJ1-2; D not resolved. Germline V gene lookup returns CDR1 SGHAT and CDR2 FQNNGV. With 5 bases removed from V and 8 bases from J, the gap between germline ends came to 18 bases. The CDR3 is 14 amino acids. CDR3 protein: CASSTSPSPIGYTF. The CDR3 nucleotides read TGTGCCAGCAGCACAAGCCCCTCCCCCATCGGCTACACCTTC.

The V gene is TRBV19, the J gene TRBJ2-1; D is undetermined. The CDR3 is 14 residues long. Trimming stripped 6 bases from V and 3 bases from J, with 12 bases between. Germline loops: CDR1 LNHDA, CDR2 SQIVND (reference sequence). CDR3 in DNA: TGTGCCAGTAGCCCGCAGGTAGGCTACAATGAGCAGTTCTTC. This encodes CASSPQVGYNEQFF.

This chain links TRBV29-1 with TRBJ2-2, with D uncertain. Germline V CDR1 and CDR2: SQVTM, ANQGSEA. V was shortened by 3 bases and J by 6 bases, with 8 bases between the two germline ends. The CDR3 spans 12 residues. This CDR3 reads CSVETVAGELFF. The CDR3 DNA sequence: TGCAGCGTTGAGACCGTAGCCGGGGAGCTGTTTTTT.

The V and J genes are TRBV2 and TRBJ1-5; TRBD1 matches 10 bases. The CDR3 has 16 residues. CDR1 is SNHLY and CDR2 is FYNNEI in the germline V gene. The V gene end was trimmed by 5 bases and the J gene end by 5 bases; junction bases not matched to a gene: 9. The CDR3 sequence is CASSLQPGTGDQPQHF. The CDR3, as DNA: TGTGCCAGCAGTCTTCAACCCGGGACAGGGGATCAGCCCCAGCATTTT.

The chain carries TRBV11-2 and TRBJ1-2; unclear D gene. The CDR3 is 12 amino acids. V was clipped by 5 bases and J by 8 bases, with 12 bases between them. Germline-derived CDR1 and CDR2 are SGHAT and FQNNGV. The chain's CDR3 is CASSDYSSGYTF. The CDR3 DNA is TGTGCCAGCAGCGACTACAGCTCCGGCTACACCTTC.

The chain uses TRBV6-5 and TRBJ1-1; D is ambiguous. The V gene lost 5 bases and the J gene lost 0 bases, with 10 bases spanning the gap. The CDR3 is made up of 14 amino acids. Germline V gene data show CDR1 as MNHEY and CDR2 as SVGAGI. Here the CDR3 DNA reads TGTGCCAGCAGTCGACCTCCCTTGAACACTGAAGCTTTCTTT. Translation: CASSRPPLNTEAFF.

The chain has TRBV9 and TRBJ1-3, with D tentatively TRBD1 (5 bases). The CDR3 loop spans 15 amino acids. CDR1 and CDR2 from the germline V gene are SGDLS and YYNGEE. V lost 4 bases, J lost 2 bases, and 13 bases lay in between. CDR3 sequence (DNA): TGTGCCAGCAGCTCCGAGGGGCGAGCTGGAAACACCATATATTTT. It is translated as CASSSEGRAGNTIYF.

A few counts support this clone. This sequence joins TRBV7-9 and TRBJ2-1; TRBD2 might be the D (5 bases). Between the trimmed V and J ends, which lost 1 base and 6 bases, there was a span of 7 bases. The germline V gene encodes CDR1 SEHNR and CDR2 FQNEAQ (reference sequence). The CDR3 loop spans 13 amino acids. The DNA of the CDR3 is TGTGCCAGCAGCTTAGTCGGGGTCAATGAGCAGTTCTTC. This translates into CASSLVGVNEQFF.

This chain links TRBV19 with TRBJ1-5; 12 bases are a match to TRBD1. Germline trimming cut 2 bases from V and 8 bases from J; bases unmatched to any gene: 16. The germline CDR1 and CDR2 sequences are LNHDA and SQIVND (reference sequence). The CDR3 covers 19 residues. The CDR3 nucleotides read TGTGCCAGTAGTATATCGAGTGGGGAGGCGGGACAGGGGGCTAAGCCCCAGCATTTT. Protein product: CASSISSGEAGQGAKPQHF.

The CDR3 reads CASSLVHGAGPEQYF. As DNA, the CDR3 is TGCGCCAGCAGCTTGGTTCATGGGGCAGGGCCCGAGCAGTACTTC. J is TRBJ2-7 and V is TRBV5-1; D perhaps matches TRBD1 (5 bases). The germline V gene has CDR1 SGHRS and CDR2 YFSETQ. This CDR3 region has 15 residues. Trimming pared 0 bases from V and 6 bases from J, leaving 16 bases between. The whole variable domain, filled in from reference TRBV5-1 and TRBJ2-7, reads KAGVTQTPRYLIKTRGQQVTLSCSPISGHRSVSWYQQTPGQGLQFLFEYFSETQRNKGNFPGRFSGRQFSNSRSEMNVSTLELGDSALYLCASSLVHGAGPEQYFGPGTRLTVT.

V gene TRBV18 combines with J gene TRBJ1-2; 8 nucleotides match TRBD1. In germline, CDR1 is KGHSH, CDR2 LQKENI. V was pared by 1 base and J by 4 bases, with 5 bases of the junction left unmatched. The CDR3 is 15 residues long. This CDR3 is CASSPQQGGIYGYTF. The CDR3, as DNA: TGTGCCAGCTCACCACAACAGGGGGGAATCTATGGCTACACCTTC.

The CDR3, as DNA: TGTGCCAGCAGCTTAGCCGGGACAGGGGGCCCCCCCCGCGGCTACACCTTC. It yields the protein CASSLAGTGGPPRGYTF. The chain is built from TRBV7-2 and TRBJ1-2; 12 bases match TRBD1. The germline V gene encodes CDR1 SGHTA and CDR2 FQGNSA. CDR3 length: 17 residues. The ends lost 0 bases at V and 8 bases at J; junction bases unmatched: 10.